The 31 T cell receptor beta chains listed next were all sequenced from one sample in a study of blood T cell repertoires in COVID-19. Profiled with immunoSEQ multiplex PCR; TCRdb holds only in-frame clones, not every one. This sample yields approximately 45,000 clones, of which just over 85% are seen a single time; 2.5% to 3% belongs to the top ten. Source material: peripheral blood. The receptors derive from a woman at least 80 years old with acute or convalescent COVID-19.

The rearrangement uses TRBV9 and TRBJ1-6; 9 nucleotides agree with TRBD1. The CDR3 is 16 residues long. V trimming: 0 bases; J trimming: 8 bases; junction bases outside the gene matches: 6. The germline V gene has CDR1 SGDLS and CDR2 YYNGEE. CDR3 region: CASSVEGTGSHSPLHF. In nucleotides, the CDR3 is TGTGCCAGCAGCGTAGAGGGGACAGGGTCGCATTCACCCCTCCACTTT.

The V and J genes are TRBV11-2 and TRBJ2-7, with 9 bases fitting TRBD1. There are 14 residues in the CDR3. Germline CDR1 is SGHAT and CDR2 is FQNNGV. Trimming cost V 4 bases and J 5 bases; bases outside gene matches: 6. The CDR3 region has the DNA TGTGCCAGCAGCTCGGGACAGGGTTGGGACGAGCAGTACTTC. Amino acids: CASSSGQGWDEQYF.

The chain joins TRBV15 to TRBJ2-1, with 12 bases aligning to TRBD2. Germline CDR1 reads LNHNV; CDR2 reads YYDKDF (reference sequence). This CDR3 contains 15 residues. V lost 5 bases, J lost 4 bases, and 3 bases stayed unmatched. CDR3 sequence: CATSGLAGGYNEQFF. The CDR3 DNA is TGTGCCACCAGCGGTCTAGCGGGGGGGTACAATGAGCAGTTCTTC.

This clone came up once. The chain's CDR3 is CASGRTSGGRDEQFF. CDR3 in DNA: TGTGCCAGTGGTCGGACTAGCGGGGGGAGGGATGAGCAGTTCTTC. The V and J genes are TRBV19 and TRBJ2-1, with TRBD2 matching over 14 bases. CDR3 length: 15 residues. Germline CDR1 reads LNHDA; CDR2 reads SQIVND (reference sequence). Germline trimming cut 8 bases from V and 8 bases from J; bases unmatched to any gene: 8.

The V call is TRBV5-1, the J call TRBJ2-1; TRBD2 aligns across 8 bases. V shed 0 bases and J 1 base; nucleotides not matched to a gene: 9. This CDR3 comprises 18 residues. Germline V gene data show CDR1 as SGHRS and CDR2 as YFSETQ. The CDR3 sequence is CASSLGPAGAPSYNEQFF. In nucleotides, the CDR3 is TGCGCCAGCAGCTTGGGTCCAGCGGGAGCACCATCCTACAATGAGCAGTTCTTC.

V and J are TRBV5-1 and TRBJ1-1; 7 bases are shared with TRBD1. Trimming took 4 bases from V and 0 from J; bases not matched to a gene: 6. CDR1 and CDR2 (germline): SGHRS, YFSETQ. This CDR3 is 15 amino acids long. The CDR3 sequence: CASSVHRGLNTEAFF. The CDR3 bases are TGCGCCAGCAGCGTTCACAGGGGCCTGAACACTGAAGCTTTCTTT. The full variable domain, its missing parts supplied by reference TRBV5-1 and TRBJ1-1, is KAGVTQTPRYLIKTRGQQVTLSCSPISGHRSVSWYQQTPGQGLQFLFEYFSETQRNKGNFPGRFSGRQFSNSRSEMNVSTLELGDSALYLCASSVHRGLNTEAFFGQGTRLTVV.

The chain employs TRBV19 and TRBJ1-6, with D unclear. Germline CDR1 and CDR2: LNHDA and SQIVND (reference sequence). V lost 9 bases and J lost 0, with 15 bases in between. The length of the CDR3 is 16 residues. This CDR3 reads CASPVTPSSYNSPLHF. The CDR3 DNA follows: TGTGCCAGCCCAGTTACACCAAGCTCCTATAATTCACCCCTCCACTTT.

The J gene is TRBJ1-4, the V gene TRBV3-1 (or the pseudogene TRBV3-2); D possibly corresponds to TRBD1 (5 bases). Deletions cut 1 base from V and 8 bases from J, with 14 bases between. Germline loops: CDR1 LGHDT, CDR2 YNNKEL (reference sequence). The CDR3 loop spans 15 amino acids. The CDR3 here is CASSQGLGGGEKLFF. The CDR3 DNA sequence: TGTGCCAGCAGCCAAGGGTTGGGGGGTGGCGAAAAACTGTTTTTT.

This chain links TRBV6-5 with TRBJ1-5; D is perhaps TRBD1 (6 bases). This CDR3 comprises 14 residues. The ends were cut back, 6 bases at V and 3 bases at J, with 12 bases in the middle. CDR1 and CDR2 from the germline V gene are MNHEY and SVGAGI. This CDR3 reads CASSLGQVNQPQHF. CDR3 coding DNA: TGTGCCAGCAGCTTGGGACAAGTCAATCAGCCCCAGCATTTT.

V is TRBV25-1 and J is TRBJ1-2; D uncertain. This CDR3 comprises 12 residues. Germline loops: CDR1 MGHDK, CDR2 SYGVNS. V was shortened by 7 bases and J by 2 bases, with 8 bases between the two germline ends. DNA of the CDR3: TGTGCCAGCAAAGGCGGGAACTATGGCTACACCTTC. Translating gives CASKGGNYGYTF.

The chain has TRBV10-3 and TRBJ2-2; possible D gene TRBD1, 6 bases. Germline-derived CDR1 and CDR2 are ENHRY and SYGVKD. The CDR3 is made up of 17 amino acids. V gave up 0 bases and J gave up 4 bases, with 15 bases separating them. This chain's CDR3 is CAISESTGRHTTGELFF. CDR3 coding DNA: TGTGCCATCAGTGAGTCGACAGGACGGCACACCACCGGGGAGCTGTTTTTT.

The chain joins TRBV3-1 (or the pseudogene TRBV3-2) to TRBJ2-2; no clear D gene. The CDR3 is 15 residues long. The germline V and J ends were trimmed by 1 base and 1 base, with 7 bases remaining between them. The germline CDR1 and CDR2 sequences are LGHDT and YNNKEL (reference sequence). CDR3 nucleotide sequence: TGTGCCAGCAGCCAAGCTTTCGGGAACACCGGGGAGCTGTTTTTT. The encoded protein is CASSQAFGNTGELFF.

V and J are TRBV28 and TRBJ1-5, with D hard to call. The germline CDR1 and CDR2 sequences are MDHEN and SYDVKM. Trimming pared 3 bases from V and 0 bases from J, leaving 15 bases between. The CDR3 consists of 17 residues. In nucleotides, the CDR3 is TGTGCCAGCAGTTTCGTGACACCCGGGGTTAGCAATCAGCCCCAGCATTTT. This codes for CASSFVTPGVSNQPQHF.

This chain links TRBV6-1 with TRBJ1-5; D unclear. The CDR3 runs 14 residues. Trimming shortened V by 1 base and J by 0 bases, and 4 bases separated the two germline ends. Per the germline V gene, CDR1 is MNHNS and CDR2 is SASEGT. The CDR3 DNA follows: TGTGCCAGCAGTGAAGGTCTTAGCAATCAGCCCCAGCATTTT. Residues: CASSEGLSNQPQHF.

The chain combines TRBV4-1 with TRBJ1-2; D is undetermined. Looked up from germline, CDR1 is MGHRA and CDR2 is YSYEKL. Trimming left V 0 bases short and J 4 bases short, with 12 bases between. The CDR3 has 15 residues. The CDR3 reads CASSQDRVVSYGYTF. For the CDR3, the DNA is TGCGCCAGCAGCCAAGATCGGGTAGTAAGCTATGGCTACACCTTC.

The chain combines TRBV2 with TRBJ2-6, with D possibly TRBD1 on 6 matching bases. V was trimmed by 6 bases and J by 2 bases, leaving 20 bases between them. Germline V gene lookup returns CDR1 SNHLY and CDR2 FYNNEI. The CDR3 has 18 residues. The CDR3 here is CASRASVWPGAGANVLTF. CDR3 coding DNA: TGTGCCAGCAGAGCCTCGGTGTGGCCAGGGGCTGGGGCCAACGTCCTGACTTTC. The full variable domain, its missing parts supplied by reference TRBV2 and TRBJ2-6, is EPEVTQTPSHQVTQMGQEVILRCVPISNHLYFYWYRQILGQKVEFLVSFYNNEISEKSEIFDDQFSVERPDGSNFTLKIRSTKLEDSAMYFCASRASVWPGAGANVLTFGAGSRLTVL.

The V and J genes are TRBV9 and TRBJ1-4; D ambiguous. From germline, CDR1 is SGDLS and CDR2 YYNGEE. V shed 1 base and J shed 7 bases, with 14 bases lying between them. There are 15 residues in the CDR3. For the CDR3, the DNA is TGTGCCAGCAGCGTAAGATGGCCCTCGGGTGAAAAACTGTTTTTT. Amino acid sequence: CASSVRWPSGEKLFF.

V and J are TRBV2 and TRBJ1-2; the match to TRBD1 covers 7 bases. The germline V gene has CDR1 SNHLY and CDR2 FYNNEI. CDR3 length: 14 residues. V trimming: 6 bases; J trimming: 2 bases; junction bases outside the gene matches: 6. CDR3 bases: TGTGCCAGCAGAACCAGGGGGACGAACTATGGCTACACCTTC. Translation gives CASRTRGTNYGYTF.

The CDR3 sequence: CASSLSASPNEKLFF. In DNA form, the CDR3 reads TGTGCCAGCAGCTTGAGCGCCTCACCTAATGAAAAACTGTTTTTT. V and J are TRBV5-6 and TRBJ1-4; D ambiguous. The CDR3 contains 15 residues. V was trimmed by 1 base and J by 3 bases, leaving 10 bases between them. CDR1 and CDR2 from the germline V gene are SGHDT and YYEEEE. The variable domain in full, with the rest retrieved from reference TRBV5-6 and TRBJ1-4, is DAGVTQSPTHLIKTRGQQVTLRCSPKSGHDTVSWYQQALGQGPQFIFQYYEEEERQRGNFPDRFSGHQFPNYSSELNVNALLLGDSALYLCASSLSASPNEKLFFGSGTQLSVL.

The rearrangement links TRBV29-1 to TRBJ2-7, with TRBD2 matching over 8 bases. From germline, CDR1 is SQVTM and CDR2 ANQGSEA. Trimming at V came to 6 bases and at J to 0 bases, leaving 16 bases not matched to a gene. CDR3 length equals 17 residues. CDR3 loop: CSVGGLRSGGSSYEQYF. CDR3 coding DNA: TGCAGCGTGGGGGGCCTTAGAAGCGGGGGATCCTCCTACGAGCAGTACTTC.

This clone was seen only once. The rearrangement uses TRBV30 and TRBJ1-1; D is perhaps TRBD1 (6 bases). Trimming removed 7 bases at V and 8 bases at J, with 14 bases between. The germline V gene has CDR1 GTSNPN and CDR2 SVGIG (reference sequence). The CDR3 length is 11 residues. DNA for the CDR3: TGTGCCTCGGAAGAACAGGGAGAAGCTTTCTTT. It translates to CASEEQGEAFF.

The chain links TRBV5-6 to TRBJ1-2; D gene uncertain. V shed 1 base and J shed 0 bases, with 7 bases lying between them. This CDR3 comprises 14 residues. Germline V gene lookup returns CDR1 SGHDT and CDR2 YYEEEE. DNA of the CDR3: TGTGCCAGCAGCTTGACCAGGACTAACTATGGCTACACCTTC. Encoded protein: CASSLTRTNYGYTF.

This clone is a singleton in its sample. The V gene is TRBV6-5, the J gene TRBJ2-1; D is unresolved. The CDR3 spans 13 residues. Germline loops: CDR1 MNHEY, CDR2 SVGAGI. V lost 6 bases to trimming and J lost 5 bases, with 11 bases between them. CDR3 in DNA: TGTGCCAGCAGCTTACTCGAAAACAATGAGCAGTTCTTC. This translates into CASSLLENNEQFF.

The rearrangement joins TRBV7-2 to TRBJ2-1; 7 positions match TRBD1. V lost 4 bases, J lost 4 bases, and 1 base stayed unmatched. The V gene's germline CDR1 is SGHTA and CDR2 FQGNSA. There are 13 residues in the CDR3. For the CDR3, the DNA is TGTGCCAGCAGCTCGGGACAGTACAATGAGCAGTTCTTC. Residues: CASSSGQYNEQFF.

The chain has TRBV3-1 (or the pseudogene TRBV3-2) and TRBJ1-2, with 8 bases aligning to TRBD1. CDR1 is LGHDT, CDR2 YNNKEL, per germline (reference sequence). V gave up 1 base and J gave up 8 bases; unmatched junction bases: 9. The CDR3 spans 15 residues. For the CDR3, the DNA is TGTGCCAGCAGCCAAGGGAACAGGGGGGCATGGGGCTACACCTTC. This gives the protein CASSQGNRGAWGYTF.

The rearrangement joins TRBV6-5 to TRBJ1-5; no firm D call. The length of the CDR3 is 13 residues. Looked up from germline, CDR1 is MNHEY and CDR2 is SVGAGI. The ends were cut back, 4 bases at V and 4 bases at J, with 8 bases in the middle. CDR3 in amino acids: CASSSQVNQPQHF. The CDR3, as DNA: TGTGCCAGCAGTTCTCAGGTTAATCAGCCCCAGCATTTT.

The rearrangement uses TRBV19 and TRBJ2-7; D is possibly TRBD1 (6 bases). The germline V gene encodes CDR1 LNHDA and CDR2 SQIVND (reference sequence). V was cut by 7 bases and J by 2 bases, with 9 bases left in between. This CDR3 spans 12 amino acids. CDR3 sequence reads: CASKGTTYEQYF. The CDR3 DNA reads as TGTGCCAGTAAGGGGACAACCTACGAGCAGTACTTC.

The chain carries TRBV6-5 and TRBJ1-5; tentative D call: TRBD1 (6 bases). This CDR3 is 15 amino acids long. V gave up 3 bases and J gave up 6 bases, with 15 bases separating them. Germline CDR1 reads MNHEY; CDR2 reads SVGAGI. The CDR3 is CASSYDRMGSQPQHF. The DNA for the CDR3 is TGTGCCAGCAGTTATGACAGGATGGGTAGTCAGCCCCAGCATTTT.

The chain is built from TRBV10-3 and TRBJ2-1; 10 bases are shared with TRBD2. V was clipped by 6 bases and J by 1 base; unmatched bases: 6. From germline, CDR1 is ENHRY and CDR2 SYGVKD. The CDR3 contains 16 residues. The CDR3 reads CAIRSTSGESYNEQFF. Here the CDR3 DNA reads TGTGCCATCAGGAGCACTAGCGGGGAGTCCTACAATGAGCAGTTCTTC.

This chain uses TRBV2 with TRBJ1-3; D is possibly TRBD1 (6 bases). Trimming shortened V by 8 bases and J by 7 bases, and 12 bases separated the two germline ends. The germline CDR1 and CDR2 sequences are SNHLY and FYNNEI. This CDR3 has 12 residues. As DNA, the CDR3 is TGTGCCAGCCGGGACAATGGGAACACCATATATTTT. Its translation is CASRDNGNTIYF. Using reference TRBV2 and TRBJ1-3 for the parts outside the CDR3, the full variable domain is EPEVTQTPSHQVTQMGQEVILRCVPISNHLYFYWYRQILGQKVEFLVSFYNNEISEKSEIFDDQFSVERPDGSNFTLKIRSTKLEDSAMYFCASRDNGNTIYFGEGSWLTVV.

Note on this clone: The same CDR3 also results from other DNA sequences found in this sample. The genes are TRBV19 and TRBJ1-2, with TRBD1 matching 8 bases. The CDR3 spans 15 residues. From germline, CDR1 is LNHDA and CDR2 SQIVND (reference sequence). Unmatched junction bases numbered 5, after V lost 3 bases and J lost 2 bases. CDR3 coding DNA: TGTGCCAGTAGTATTGGACAGGGCCTGAACTATGGCTACACCTTC. It yields the protein CASSIGQGLNYGYTF.